There are a few counts of the clone carrying this T cell receptor beta chain. Antigen unknown. The data are from a study of early T cells in non-severe SARS-CoV-2 infection. About the study: Chains stayed unpaired after sequencing of bulk RNA from unsorted whole blood.

Study observations and caveats: VDJdb matches were skewed toward anti-spike CD8 T cell responses.

Molecules of cDNA were individually given unique molecular identifiers that were attached to them. MiXCR, run by TCRdb on the 5' RACE reads, gives a single entry per CDR3 protein. The data contain about 25,000 distinct CDR3 sequences, 5.5% of them singletons. This sequence originates from an adult who was a healthcare worker with PCR-confirmed SARS-CoV-2 infection or an uninfected control (not recorded which). Sequences were obtained from whole blood.

The CDR3 region has the DNA TGTGCCAGCAGCGCCCGCCGGGAGCGGGGGGGCGCCGGGGAGCTGTTTTTT. Encoded protein: CASSARRERGGAGELFF. J is TRBJ2-2 and V is TRBV7-9, with 10 positions matching TRBD2. Germline-derived CDR1 and CDR2 are SEHNR and FQNEAQ (reference sequence). The CDR3 has 17 amino acids. The V gene end was trimmed by 5 bases and the J gene end by 6 bases; junction bases not matched to a gene: 12.